These 7 T cell receptor beta chains share one sample of origin, sequenced in a study of early T cells in non-severe SARS-CoV-2 infection. TCRdb fed the 5' RACE reads into MiXCR, producing one record per CDR3 protein. The sample carries 40,000 to 60,000 distinct CDR3 sequences, more than 5.5% recorded once. The sequenced sample was whole blood, obtained at baseline. These receptors were taken from an adult who was a healthcare worker with PCR-confirmed SARS-CoV-2 infection or an uninfected control (not recorded which).

This clonotype has at least ten counts. The gene calls are TRBV29-1 and TRBJ1-1; D is unresolved. The germline CDR1 and CDR2 sequences are SQVTM and ANQGSEA. The CDR3 is 14 residues long. V lost 4 bases and J lost 1, with 13 bases in between. CDR3 nucleotide sequence: TGCAGCGTTGTTAATTTCGACCCGAACACTGAAGCTTTCTTT. Residues: CSVVNFDPNTEAFF.

This clonotype was detected many times. The chain combines TRBV6-2 or TRBV6-3 with TRBJ2-5; 8 nucleotides match TRBD2. The CDR3 consists of 16 residues. The germline V gene has CDR1 MNHEY and CDR2 SVGEGT. V was pared by 6 bases and J by 3 bases, with 12 bases of the junction left unmatched. This CDR3 is CASRRPDAGGKETQYF. CDR3 in DNA: TGTGCCAGCAGACGCCCCGATGCGGGAGGTAAAGAGACCCAGTACTTC.

This clonotype was seen only a few times. The V call is TRBV9, the J call TRBJ1-3, with 7 bases aligning to TRBD1. V shed 4 bases and J 2 bases; nucleotides not matched to a gene: 3. CDR1 and CDR2 (germline): SGDLS, YYNGEE. The CDR3 contains 14 residues. In nucleotides, the CDR3 is TGTGCCAGCAGCCCCGGGACAGCTGGAAACACCATATATTTT. Translated: CASSPGTAGNTIYF.

In this sample, this clonotype turned up many times. The V and J genes are TRBV9 and TRBJ2-1; D remains unclear. In germline, CDR1 is SGDLS, CDR2 YYNGEE. The CDR3 sequence is 12 residues long. Trimming removed 8 bases from V and 4 bases from J, with 10 bases in between. Here the CDR3 reads CASQDGYNEQFF. CDR3 in DNA: TGTGCCAGTCAGGACGGGTACAATGAGCAGTTCTTC.

This clonotype was seen repeatedly, ten times or more. The chain recombines TRBV5-6 with TRBJ1-1; no reliable D call. CDR1 and CDR2 (germline): SGHDT, YYEEEE. CDR3 length: 14 residues. V gave up 1 base and J gave up 0 bases, with 7 bases separating them. The DNA for the CDR3 is TGTGCCAGCAGCTTGAAACCGATGAACACTGAAGCTTTCTTT. It yields the protein CASSLKPMNTEAFF.

The gene calls are TRBV18 and TRBJ1-3; TRBD1 aligns across 8 bases. CDR3 size: 16 residues. J lost 0 bases, V lost 2 bases, and 3 bases had no gene match. CDR1 is KGHSH, CDR2 LQKENI, per germline. CDR3 loop: CASSPRGQGSGNTIYF. The DNA of the CDR3 is TGTGCCAGCTCACCAAGAGGACAGGGCTCTGGAAACACCATATATTTT.

This clonotype was observed a handful of times. The V call is TRBV24-1, the J call TRBJ1-5; D perhaps matches TRBD1 (5 bases). V dropped 5 bases and J dropped 3 bases, with 13 bases sitting between them. There are 15 residues in the CDR3. Germline lookup yields CDR1 KGHDR and CDR2 SFDVKD. The CDR3 nucleotides read TGTGCCACCAGTGCGGGGCCGGGGCCCAATCAGCCCCAGCATTTT. This translates into CATSAGPGPNQPQHF.